Included here is one TCR beta chain sequence, with context. As yet, its antigen is unknown. At one end the junction does not follow the germline gene, possibly because of a read error. The data derive from a study of shared clonotypes between healthy human individuals. As for the study in general: Three plates each covered CD4 naive and memory; CD8 naive two, CD8 memory one. Notes on the study in general: Specimens sampled were limited to blood, with tissue repertoires likely differing. Genetic and exposure-history diversity was limited by the few donors.

CDR1 and CDR2 from the germline V gene are ENHRY and SYGVKD. The CDR3 runs to 14 residues. The table came from immunoSEQ multiplex PCR; TCRdb's copy has only in-frame clones and leaves some out. The sample consists of roughly 2 million clones, around 95% of them appearing once. The clonotype originates from a man younger than 30 in good health. V usage is TRBV10-3 and J usage is TRBJ1-1; 8 bases are a match to TRBD1. Sample: naive CD4+ T cells sorted from blood. Subset meaning: CD45RA+ positively selected. This CDR3 reads CAISQSGGLGEAFF. CDR3 sequence (DNA): TGTGCCATCAGTCAGTCAGGGGGCCTGGGTGAAGCTTTCTTT.